The 8 T cell receptor beta chains in this list originate from one sample, sequenced in a study of technical replicates of blood from a few donors (dated by TCRdb to the late 2010s). Libraries were made using the immunoSEQ multiplex PCR assay. This immuneACCESS table, as held by TCRdb, lists in-frame sequences with V and J called but not all clones. Of the missing ones, under half trace to an unresolved V gene in checked studies; the others have no known cause. The sample has about 59,000 clones on record, just over 90% of them singletons. The ten largest account for roughly 4% of the sample. Input material: PBMCs. The source of these receptors is a human donor in good health. Some clones in this sample may be carry-over from other donors' samples.

The V gene is TRBV7-3, the J gene TRBJ1-1; weak D call: TRBD1 (6 bases). The ends were cut back, 6 bases at V and 5 bases at J, with 13 bases in the middle. This CDR3 is 13 amino acids long. Germline V gene sequence: CDR1 SGHTA, CDR2 FQGTGA. This chain's CDR3 is CASRLSQGTEAFF. The CDR3 DNA reads as TGTGCCAGCAGGCTTTCACAGGGAACTGAAGCTTTCTTT.

CDR3 nucleotides: TGTGCCAGCCGCGGAAATGAAAAACTGTTTTTT. Its translation is CASRGNEKLFF. V gene TRBV7-9 combines with J gene TRBJ1-4, with D unclear. Germline assignment: CDR1 SEHNR and CDR2 FQNEAQ (reference sequence). With 8 bases removed from V and 5 bases from J, the gap between germline ends came to 6 bases. The CDR3 sequence is 11 residues long.

The chain combines TRBV7-2 with TRBJ1-1; D call uncertain. The CDR3 extends over 13 amino acids. V lost 4 bases, J lost 0 bases, and 6 bases lay in between. Germline V lookup: CDR1 SGHTA, CDR2 FQGNSA. CDR3 sequence: CASSSYMNTEAFF. CDR3 in DNA: TGTGCCAGCAGCTCCTATATGAACACTGAAGCTTTCTTT.

This clone has only one observation. The V gene is TRBV2, the J gene TRBJ2-7, with D possibly matching TRBD1 (5 bases). There are 16 residues in the CDR3. Trimming removed 7 bases from V and 2 bases from J, with 21 bases in between. Germline V gives CDR1 SNHLY, CDR2 FYNNEI. CDR3 sequence reads: CASKDTAGIETYEQYF. For the CDR3, the DNA is TGTGCCAGCAAAGATACAGCAGGGATTGAGACCTACGAGCAGTACTTC.

Only one count was recorded for this clone. This chain joins TRBV15 and TRBJ2-5; D is possibly TRBD2 (6 bases). The CDR3 is 13 residues long. The V end was cut by 1 base, the J end by 5 bases, with 8 bases between. Per germline, CDR1 LNHNV and CDR2 YYDKDF (reference sequence). CDR3 DNA sequence: TGTGCCACCAGCAGAGGTGGAGGGGAGACCCAGTACTTC. This sequence encodes CATSRGGGETQYF.

The rearrangement uses TRBV7-8 and TRBJ2-3; 10 bases line up with TRBD2. The V segment lost 1 base and the J segment 3 bases; nucleotides outside the gene matches: 4. CDR1 and CDR2 from the germline V gene are SGHVS and FQNEAQ. This CDR3 region has 16 residues. CDR3 sequence: CASSLGAGGWTDTQYF. In DNA, the CDR3 is TGTGCCAGCAGCTTAGGAGCGGGGGGGTGGACAGATACGCAGTATTTT.

V is TRBV7-6 and J is TRBJ2-3; 7 bases agree with TRBD2. CDR1 SGHVS and CDR2 FNYEAQ come from the germline V gene. The V segment lost 3 bases and the J segment 2 bases; nucleotides outside the gene matches: 11. This CDR3 comprises 17 residues. Written as DNA, the CDR3 is TGTGCCAGCAGCTTTAGGACGAAGCGGGGATTCACAGATACGCAGTATTTT. It encodes CASSFRTKRGFTDTQYF.

V and J are TRBV7-6 and TRBJ2-1; 14 bases match TRBD2. The V gene end was trimmed by 2 bases and the J gene end by 3 bases; junction bases not matched to a gene: 3. The CDR3 extends over 17 amino acids. In germline, CDR1 is SGHVS, CDR2 FNYEAQ. CDR3 sequence (DNA): TGTGCCAGCAGCTTACTTGGGACTAGCGGGGGCTACAATGAGCAGTTCTTC. Protein sequence: CASSLLGTSGGYNEQFF.